This T cell receptor beta chain was sequenced for a study of T cell responses to AZD1222 COVID-19 vaccine. The protocol was immunoSEQ multiplex PCR, while the TCRdb copy is restricted to in-frame clones and leaves out a portion. The table lists 250,000 to 300,000 clones, 85% to 95% of them singletons. The source of this sequence is an adult who received the AZD1222 COVID-19 vaccine. The source was peripheral blood, collected 28 days after the second AZD1222 dose.

CDR3 protein: CASSTGTAVGGYTF. The CDR3 region has the DNA TGTGCCAGCAGCACGGGGACGGCGGTCGGAGGCTACACCTTC. The V and J genes are TRBV28 and TRBJ1-2; possible D gene TRBD1, 5 bases. This CDR3 has 14 residues. The germline V gene encodes CDR1 MDHEN and CDR2 SYDVKM. Trimming removed 6 bases from V and 8 bases from J, with 19 bases in between.